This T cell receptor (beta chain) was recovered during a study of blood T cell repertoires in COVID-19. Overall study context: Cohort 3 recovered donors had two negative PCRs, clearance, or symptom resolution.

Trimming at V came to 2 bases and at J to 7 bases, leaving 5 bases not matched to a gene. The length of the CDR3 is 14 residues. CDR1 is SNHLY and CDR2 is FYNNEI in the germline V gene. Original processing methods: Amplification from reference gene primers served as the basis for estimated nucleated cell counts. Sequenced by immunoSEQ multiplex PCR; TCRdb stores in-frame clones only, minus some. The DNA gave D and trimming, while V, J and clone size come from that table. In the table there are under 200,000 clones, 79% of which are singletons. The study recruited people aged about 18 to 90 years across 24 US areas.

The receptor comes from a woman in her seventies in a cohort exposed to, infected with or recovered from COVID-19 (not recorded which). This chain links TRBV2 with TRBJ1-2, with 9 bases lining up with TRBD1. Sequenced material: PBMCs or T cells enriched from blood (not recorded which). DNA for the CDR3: TGTGCCAGCAGTGAATCGACAGGGGGTCGTGGCTACACCTTC. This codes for CASSESTGGRGYTF.